Following are 21 T cell receptor beta chains from one sample sequenced in a study of T cell responses to AZD1222 COVID-19 vaccine. The table came from immunoSEQ multiplex PCR; TCRdb's copy has only in-frame clones and leaves some out. Here the sample spans around 130,000 clones, over 85% being singletons. This specimen consisted of peripheral blood, obtained on day 0 of AZD1222 vaccination. The receptors come from an adult in good health.

V usage is TRBV4-1 and J usage is TRBJ2-7; TRBD2 agrees at 7 bases. CDR3 length: 14 amino acids. Germline assignment: CDR1 MGHRA and CDR2 YSYEKL. Trimming cost V 1 base and J 7 bases; bases outside gene matches: 7. The CDR3 here is CASSQVGGLGEQYF. The CDR3 DNA reads as TGCGCCAGCAGCCAAGTCGGGGGGTTGGGGGAGCAGTACTTC.

This chain uses TRBV7-6 with TRBJ1-4; a weak D match, TRBD1 (5 bases). V was clipped by 5 bases and J by 7 bases, with 23 bases between them. The length of the CDR3 is 17 residues. The germline V gene encodes CDR1 SGHVS and CDR2 FNYEAQ. The CDR3 bases are TGTGCCAGCAGCCGCACTAGACCTGGGGGGGGGAGTGAAAAACTGTTTTTT. This encodes CASSRTRPGGGSEKLFF.

This rearrangement joins TRBV5-1 to TRBJ2-2, with D unclear. The germline gives CDR1 SGHRS, CDR2 YFSETQ. Trimming stripped 5 bases from V and 1 base from J, with 3 bases between. The CDR3 is 12 amino acids. CDR3 loop: CASRRNTGELFF. CDR3 nucleotide sequence: TGCGCCAGCAGAAGGAACACCGGGGAGCTGTTTTTT.

Only one count was recorded for this clone. This chain uses TRBV28 with TRBJ1-1; 9 bases are shared with TRBD1. Per germline, CDR1 MDHEN and CDR2 SYDVKM. J lost 2 bases, V lost 1 base, and 14 bases had no gene match. The CDR3 sequence is 19 residues long. Written as DNA, the CDR3 is TGTGCCAGCAGTTTATATGGTTCTGGACAGGGGAGGGGAAACACTGAAGCTTTCTTT. Protein: CASSLYGSGQGRGNTEAFF. Together with reference TRBV28 and TRBJ1-1, the CDR3 gives the full variable domain: DVKVTQSSRYLVKRTGEKVFLECVQDMDHENMFWYRQDPGLGLRLIYFSYDVKMKEKGDIPEGYSVSREKKERFSLILESASTNQTSMYLCASSLYGSGQGRGNTEAFFGQGTRLTVV.

The V call is TRBV29-1, the J call TRBJ2-3, with D possibly matching TRBD1 (7 bases). Germline V CDR1 and CDR2: SQVTM, ANQGSEA. The CDR3 is made up of 18 amino acids. V lost 5 bases and J 2 bases, leaving 26 bases between the germline ends. The CDR3 DNA is TGCAGCGTTCAGCCCGGGACAGCCAAAGCGGGTCACACAGATACGCAGTATTTT. Protein sequence: CSVQPGTAKAGHTDTQYF.

This clone showed up just a few times. The chain employs TRBV7-2 and TRBJ2-1, with 9 bases lining up with TRBD2. The junction had 12 bases not matched to a gene; V was cut back by 4 bases and J by 14 bases. Germline V gene sequence: CDR1 SGHTA, CDR2 FQGNSA. There are 14 residues in the CDR3. In DNA form, the CDR3 reads TGTGCCAGCAGCTCGCTAGCGGGATTTCGGGGAGAGTTCTTC. This translates into CASSSLAGFRGEFF. Together with reference TRBV7-2 and TRBJ2-1, the CDR3 gives the full variable domain: GAGVSQSPSNKVTEKGKDVELRCDPISGHTALYWYRQSLGQGLEFLIYFQGNSAPDKSGLPSDRFSAERTGGSVSTLTIQRTQQEDSAVYLCASSSLAGFRGEFFGPGTRLTVL.

The J gene is TRBJ1-2, the V gene TRBV19, with D tentatively TRBD1 (6 bases). Per the germline V gene, CDR1 is LNHDA and CDR2 is SQIVND (reference sequence). CDR3 length: 16 amino acids. V lost 5 bases and J 3 bases, leaving 19 bases between the germline ends. CDR3 DNA sequence: TGTGCCAGTAGTGGAGTCGACAGGTTGGGATACTATGGCTACACCTTC. This translates into CASSGVDRLGYYGYTF.

V is TRBV2 and J is TRBJ1-1; D possibly corresponds to TRBD1 (5 bases). CDR1 SNHLY and CDR2 FYNNEI come from the germline V gene. The CDR3 spans 15 residues. Trimming cost V 6 bases and J 4 bases, with 18 bases left between them. The CDR3: CASRANGARGTEAFF. The CDR3 DNA sequence: TGTGCCAGCAGGGCAAACGGGGCCCGGGGCACTGAAGCTTTCTTT.

The gene calls are TRBV24-1 and TRBJ2-7; no reliable D call. CDR3 length equals 12 residues. V was clipped by 12 bases and J by 2 bases, with 13 bases between them. From germline, CDR1 is KGHDR and CDR2 SFDVKD. The CDR3 nucleotides read TGTGCCGCACAATATGGGGCCTACGAGCAGTACTTC. Its translation is CAAQYGAYEQYF.

The chain recombines TRBV5-1 with TRBJ2-7, with D possibly matching TRBD2 (6 bases). V shed 4 bases and J shed 7 bases, with 18 bases lying between them. CDR1 and CDR2 (germline): SGHRS, YFSETQ. This CDR3 is built from 14 residues. DNA of the CDR3: TGCGCCAGCAGCGGCGGGGTCCTAGGTTTGGAGCAGTACTTC. Its translation is CASSGGVLGLEQYF.

The V gene is TRBV5-1, the J gene TRBJ1-1; 7 nucleotides line up with TRBD1. Germline CDR1 SGHRS, CDR2 YFSETQ. With 4 bases clipped from V and 0 bases from J, the junction kept 6 bases outside the gene matches. The CDR3 has 15 amino acids. CDR3 amino acids: CASSIAGTVNTEAFF. CDR3 DNA sequence: TGCGCCAGCAGCATCGCCGGGACAGTGAACACTGAAGCTTTCTTT. The variable domain in full, with the rest retrieved from reference TRBV5-1 and TRBJ1-1, is KAGVTQTPRYLIKTRGQQVTLSCSPISGHRSVSWYQQTPGQGLQFLFEYFSETQRNKGNFPGRFSGRQFSNSRSEMNVSTLELGDSALYLCASSIAGTVNTEAFFGQGTRLTVV.

The chain combines TRBV5-5 with TRBJ1-1; D possibly corresponds to TRBD1 (5 bases). The CDR3 covers 17 residues. CDR1 and CDR2 from the germline V gene are SGHKS and YYEKEE (reference sequence). V was cut by 4 bases and J by 7 bases, with 26 bases left in between. This CDR3 is CASSRNPSGPLEGEAFF. CDR3 sequence (DNA): TGTGCCAGCAGCCGGAACCCTTCAGGGCCCCTGGAGGGTGAAGCTTTCTTT.

The chain has TRBV28 and TRBJ1-2; D is undetermined. This CDR3 region has 12 residues. V lost 6 bases and J lost 6, with 11 bases in between. Germline loops: CDR1 MDHEN, CDR2 SYDVKM. The CDR3 loop is CASRDGGDGYTF. The CDR3 region has the DNA TGTGCCAGCAGAGACGGTGGGGATGGCTACACCTTC.

The rearrangement links TRBV19 to TRBJ1-1; tentative D call: TRBD1 (5 bases). V was shortened by 6 bases and J by 8 bases, with 22 bases between the two germline ends. CDR1 and CDR2 (germline): LNHDA, SQIVND (reference sequence). This CDR3 is 15 amino acids long. The CDR3 nucleotides are TGTGCCAGTAGAGTGACAGCTGTTCAGTCCGCAGAAGCTTTCTTT. It specifies CASRVTAVQSAEAFF.

The chain couples TRBV28 to TRBJ2-7; maybe TRBD1 (5 bases). The V and J ends lost 11 bases and 6 bases respectively, with 17 bases between them. Germline CDR1 reads MDHEN; CDR2 reads SYDVKM. This CDR3 contains 12 residues. The CDR3 DNA sequence: TGTGCCGGCACAGGTAATTTAGGCGAGCAGTACTTC. The encoded protein is CAGTGNLGEQYF.

This chain uses TRBV30 with TRBJ2-7; 8 positions match TRBD1. CDR1 is GTSNPN, CDR2 SVGIG, per germline (reference sequence). V was clipped by 6 bases and J by 2 bases; unmatched bases: 6. This CDR3 is built from 13 residues. In DNA form, the CDR3 reads TGTGCCTGCACAGGACAGGGACCCTACGAGCAGTACTTC. This translates into CACTGQGPYEQYF.

J is TRBJ1-2 and V is TRBV11-2; D gene uncertain. The V end was cut by 4 bases, the J end by 4 bases, with 10 bases between. The CDR3 sequence is 13 residues long. CDR1 SGHAT and CDR2 FQNNGV come from the germline V gene. DNA of the CDR3: TGTGCCAGCAGCTCGATCGTGGGCTATGGCTACACCTTC. Its translation is CASSSIVGYGYTF.

The genes are TRBV2 and TRBJ1-4; 7 bases map to TRBD1. The junction had 3 bases not matched to a gene; V was cut back by 5 bases and J by 0 bases. CDR1 and CDR2 (germline): SNHLY, FYNNEI. The CDR3 consists of 15 residues. The CDR3 region has the DNA TGTGCCAGCAGTTATACAGGGGCAACTAATGAAAAACTGTTTTTT. This translates into CASSYTGATNEKLFF.

This rearrangement joins TRBV7-2 to TRBJ2-7; TRBD2 matches at 12 bases. Germline-derived CDR1 and CDR2 are SGHTA and FQGNSA. This CDR3 comprises 16 residues. J lost 6 bases, V lost 5 bases, and 11 bases had no gene match. The DNA for the CDR3 is TGTGCCAGCAGCCCGAGCCGGGGGACTAGCGGGTCCGAGCAGTACTTC. This sequence encodes CASSPSRGTSGSEQYF.

The chain employs TRBV7-2 and TRBJ2-7, with TRBD2 matching 8 bases. This CDR3 has 15 residues. V trimming: 5 bases; J trimming: 4 bases; junction bases outside the gene matches: 10. Germline assignment: CDR1 SGHTA and CDR2 FQGNSA. CDR3: CASSPKRERGYEQYF. The CDR3, as DNA: TGTGCCAGCAGCCCTAAGCGGGAGAGAGGGTACGAGCAGTACTTC. The variable domain in full, with the rest retrieved from reference TRBV7-2 and TRBJ2-7, is GAGVSQSPSNKVTEKGKDVELRCDPISGHTALYWYRQSLGQGLEFLIYFQGNSAPDKSGLPSDRFSAERTGGSVSTLTIQRTQQEDSAVYLCASSPKRERGYEQYFGPGTRLTVT.

The CDR3, as DNA: TGTGCCAGCAGCTTATTCCGGTTTGGCAGCTTTAGGGAGCTGTTTTTT. Protein sequence: CASSLFRFGSFRELFF. The chain recombines TRBV13 with TRBJ2-2; D is unresolved. This CDR3 spans 16 amino acids. The V gene lost 2 bases and the J gene lost 9 bases, with 19 bases spanning the gap. The germline V gene encodes CDR1 PRHDT and CDR2 FYEKMQ (reference sequence).